The 15 T cell receptor beta chains below were found in one sample sequenced in a study of cytomegalovirus exposure and HLA in healthy donors. Primers: 60 Vbeta forward and 13 Jbeta reverse. Libraries were prepared by immunoSEQ multiplex PCR; TCRdb keeps only in-frame clonotypes and omits some of them. Of roughly 180,000 clones in the sample, about 9.4% were seen once. The sample taken for sequencing was PBMCs. These TCRs come from a woman aged 30 to 39 in good health and CMV-seropositive.

The V gene is TRBV4-1, the J gene TRBJ2-7; no reliable D call. CDR3 size: 13 residues. Germline V gene sequence: CDR1 MGHRA, CDR2 YSYEKL. V lost 1 base, J lost 3 bases, and 7 bases lay in between. Here the CDR3 reads CASSQGAGYEQYF. CDR3 bases: TGCGCCAGCAGCCAAGGAGCAGGCTACGAGCAGTACTTC.

The chain couples TRBV5-4 to TRBJ2-5, with D unresolved. The CDR3 runs to 11 residues. V lost 4 bases and J lost 2, with 3 bases in between. Germline CDR1 and CDR2: SGHNT and YYREEE (reference sequence). The CDR3 sequence: CASSQQETQYF. CDR3 DNA: TGTGCCAGCAGCCAACAAGAGACCCAGTACTTC.

The chain has TRBV19 and TRBJ2-7; D gene unclear. V shed 1 base and J shed 2 bases, with 6 bases lying between them. CDR3 size: 13 residues. Per the germline V gene, CDR1 is LNHDA and CDR2 is SQIVND (reference sequence). The DNA for the CDR3 is TGTGCCAGTAGTATAGGGCTGCCCTACGAGCAGTACTTC. This sequence encodes CASSIGLPYEQYF.

This clone has only a few counts. CDR3 sequence reads: CASSLELAGGYREQFF. The CDR3, as DNA: TGTGCCAGCAGCTTAGAACTAGCGGGAGGGTACAGGGAGCAGTTCTTC. This sequence joins TRBV7-9 and TRBJ2-1; 13 bases fit TRBD2. The CDR3 loop spans 16 amino acids. Germline-derived CDR1 and CDR2 are SEHNR and FQNEAQ (reference sequence). The junction had 7 bases not matched to a gene; V was cut back by 1 base and J by 10 bases.

The rearrangement uses TRBV11-2 and TRBJ2-7; a possible D gene is TRBD2 (5 bases). The germline V gene has CDR1 SGHAT and CDR2 FQNNGV. The CDR3 loop spans 12 amino acids. Trimming took 5 bases from V and 6 from J, leaving 11 bases between them. This CDR3 reads CASSLSGSEQYF. For the CDR3, the DNA is TGTGCCAGCAGCCTAAGCGGAAGCGAGCAGTACTTC.

This chain joins TRBV19 and TRBJ2-7; 8 bases match TRBD2. The CDR3 runs 16 residues. V trimming: 6 bases; J trimming: 2 bases; junction bases outside the gene matches: 12. Germline V gives CDR1 LNHDA, CDR2 SQIVND (reference sequence). CDR3 coding DNA: TGTGCCAGTAGCCTTTGGGGAGCGGGAGCCCCCTACGAGCAGTACTTC. Translation gives CASSLWGAGAPYEQYF.

The V and J genes are TRBV6-5 and TRBJ2-1; 9 bases align to TRBD2. CDR1 and CDR2 (germline): MNHEY, SVGAGI. The CDR3 extends over 12 amino acids. V lost 4 bases, J lost 10 bases, and 2 bases stayed unmatched. The CDR3 region is CASSSLAGEQFF. The CDR3 DNA reads TGTGCCAGCAGTTCCCTAGCGGGGGAGCAGTTCTTC.

As concerns this clone: This sample includes further DNA sequences coding for the same CDR3. The V gene is TRBV25-1, the J gene TRBJ1-1; D gene ambiguous. CDR3 length equals 15 residues. CDR1 and CDR2 from the germline V gene are MGHDK and SYGVNS. V was cut by 5 bases and J by 1 base, with 14 bases left in between. Here the CDR3 DNA reads TGTGCCAGCAGTAGATCTTTGGGCCAGAACACTGAAGCTTTCTTT. Protein: CASSRSLGQNTEAFF.

The V gene is TRBV6-1, the J gene TRBJ2-7; 11 positions agree with TRBD2. There are 13 residues in the CDR3. Looked up from germline, CDR1 is MNHNS and CDR2 is SASEGT. In DNA, the CDR3 is TGTGCTTCCCGACTAGCGGGATTAGGTGAGCAGTACTTC. Residues: CASRLAGLGEQYF.

This chain joins TRBV5-1 and TRBJ2-1, with 15 bases identical to TRBD2. The trim removed 4 bases at V and 9 bases at J, leaving 8 bases unmatched. The CDR3 length is 16 residues. From germline, CDR1 is SGHRS and CDR2 YFSETQ. The CDR3 spells CASSPTGLAGGREQFF. CDR3 sequence (DNA): TGCGCCAGCAGCCCAACGGGACTAGCGGGAGGTCGTGAGCAGTTCTTC.

The rearrangement links TRBV5-4 to TRBJ2-1; D is possibly TRBD2 (5 bases). Germline V CDR1 and CDR2: SGHNT, YYREEE (reference sequence). With 4 bases removed from V and 4 bases from J, the gap between germline ends came to 15 bases. The CDR3 totals 15 residues. CDR3 nucleotides: TGTGCCAGCAGCCCGGACTCAGTTTCATACAATGAGCAGTTCTTC. This encodes CASSPDSVSYNEQFF.

This clone was counted only a few times. The V and J genes are TRBV7-6 and TRBJ2-5; D not resolved. The CDR3 sequence is 13 residues long. Per the germline V gene, CDR1 is SGHVS and CDR2 is FNYEAQ. V was pared by 2 bases and J by 5 bases, with 9 bases between. The DNA of the CDR3 is TGTGCCAGCAGCTTATACAGCTTTGAGACCCAGTACTTC. Protein product: CASSLYSFETQYF.

Here the CDR3 reads CASSHGSYEQYF. The CDR3, as DNA: TGTGCCAGCAGCCACGGTAGTTACGAGCAGTACTTC. This rearrangement joins TRBV14 to TRBJ2-7; D is undetermined. The ends were cut back, 3 bases at V and 4 bases at J, with 7 bases in the middle. Germline CDR1 and CDR2: SGHDN and FVKESK. The CDR3 is made up of 12 amino acids.

This clone was counted between two and nine times. The chain joins TRBV30 to TRBJ1-1; D not certain. Germline V gene lookup returns CDR1 GTSNPN and CDR2 SVGIG (reference sequence). The V and J ends lost 4 bases and 4 bases respectively, with 16 bases between them. The CDR3 contains 14 residues. The CDR3 spells CAWIAGYGGTEAFF. CDR3 coding DNA: TGTGCCTGGATAGCGGGGTATGGCGGCACTGAAGCTTTCTTT. Variable domain in full (rest from reference TRBV30 and TRBJ1-1): SQTIHQWPATLVQPVGSPLSLECTVEGTSNPNLYWYRQAAGRGLQLLFYSVGIGQISSEVPQNLSASRPQDRQFILSSKKLLLSDSGFYLCAWIAGYGGTEAFFGQGTRLTVV.

The sample holds a few counts of this clone. The chain recombines TRBV28 with TRBJ2-7; D is perhaps TRBD1 (6 bases). V was pared by 2 bases and J by 5 bases, with 16 bases between. The CDR3 contains 15 residues. CDR1 is MDHEN and CDR2 is SYDVKM in the germline V gene. The CDR3: CASSLMSRDNHEQYF. The CDR3 DNA follows: TGTGCCAGCAGTTTAATGAGTAGGGACAACCACGAGCAGTACTTC.